Below are 31 T cell receptor beta chains sequenced from a single sample in a study of T cells in pancreatic ductal adenocarcinoma. Selected pancreatic ductal adenocarcinoma patients had undergone surgery without neoadjuvant therapy. Repertoires were generated with immunoSEQ multiplex PCR, while TCRdb's copy carries only in-frame clones and drops some. This sample carries about 16,000 clones, 88% of them seen once, and the ten largest clones take about 0.94%. What was sequenced was PBMCs. These receptors came from a human donor with pancreatic ductal adenocarcinoma.

V usage is TRBV20-1 and J usage is TRBJ1-4; no clear D gene. Germline loops: CDR1 DFQATT, CDR2 SNEGSKA (reference sequence). The CDR3 has 11 residues. Trimming took off 4 bases at V and 8 bases at J, with 8 bases between the two ends. CDR3 coding DNA: TGCAGTGCTACCGGTATAGAAAAACTGTTTTTT. Translation: CSATGIEKLFF.

V and J are TRBV7-2 and TRBJ2-5; weak D call: TRBD2 (5 bases). The DNA end is a closer match to TRBJ2-7, so the J assignment may be wrong. The length of the CDR3 is 14 residues. The V gene's germline CDR1 is SGHTA and CDR2 FQGNSA. The CDR3 nucleotides read TGTGCCAGCAGCTTAGGTCGGGGTTCCTACGAGCAGTACTTC. Translated: CASSLGRGSYEQYF.

V is TRBV18 and J is TRBJ1-1; TRBD1 matches at 7 bases. This CDR3 spans 13 amino acids. Germline loops: CDR1 KGHSH, CDR2 LQKENI. The J segment lost 7 bases and the V segment lost 0 bases, leaving 2 bases of the junction unmatched. The CDR3 DNA follows: TGTGCCAGCTCACCACCGGGACAGCTTGAAGCTTTCTTT. Its translation: CASSPPGQLEAFF.

The genes are TRBV4-3 and TRBJ2-3; D possibly corresponds to TRBD2 (7 bases). This CDR3 has 17 residues. Trimming pared 2 bases from V and 0 bases from J, leaving 15 bases between. The V gene's germline CDR1 is LGHNA and CDR2 YSLEER. This chain's CDR3 is CASSQFGGGPSTDTQYF. CDR3 nucleotide sequence: TGCGCCAGCAGCCAATTTGGGGGGGGCCCGAGCACAGATACGCAGTATTTT.

This sequence joins TRBV7-2 and TRBJ2-3; 11 bases fit TRBD1. The V and J ends lost 2 bases and 3 bases, in that order; junction bases with no gene match: 4. Germline CDR1 SGHTA, CDR2 FQGNSA. The CDR3 sequence is 16 residues long. The CDR3: CASSLRTGGQTDTQYF. CDR3 bases: TGTGCCAGCAGCTTACGGACAGGGGGCCAGACAGATACGCAGTATTTT.

V is TRBV7-2 and J is TRBJ2-3; 11 bases agree with TRBD2. Trimming took 1 base from V and 5 from J; bases not matched to a gene: 2. The germline gives CDR1 SGHTA, CDR2 FQGNSA. The CDR3 runs 15 residues. CDR3 bases: TGTGCCAGCAGCTTAGTAGCGGGGGGGCGAGATACGCAGTATTTT. Residues: CASSLVAGGRDTQYF.

V usage is TRBV2 and J usage is TRBJ2-5; 10 nucleotides agree with TRBD2. V was clipped by 3 bases and J by 1 base; unmatched bases: 2. The CDR3 has 15 amino acids. CDR1 and CDR2 (germline): SNHLY, FYNNEI. CDR3 amino acids: CASSEASGGQETQYF. The CDR3 DNA is TGTGCCAGCAGTGAGGCTAGCGGGGGCCAAGAGACCCAGTACTTC.

This sequence joins TRBV27 and TRBJ1-5; TRBD1 might be the D (6 bases). V lost 6 bases and J 0 bases, leaving 15 bases between the germline ends. This CDR3 spans 16 amino acids. The germline V gene has CDR1 MNHEY and CDR2 SMNVEV (reference sequence). Here the CDR3 DNA reads TGTGCCAGCAGCAGGTCACAGGGCGATAGCAATCAGCCCCAGCATTTT. This translates into CASSRSQGDSNQPQHF.

V usage is TRBV2 and J usage is TRBJ1-2, with D perhaps TRBD1 (5 bases). CDR3 size: 13 residues. Per the germline V gene, CDR1 is SNHLY and CDR2 is FYNNEI. Trimming pared 1 base from V and 7 bases from J, leaving 10 bases between. The CDR3 sequence is CASSEVGGSGYTF. The CDR3 region has the DNA TGTGCCAGCAGTGAAGTGGGGGGAAGTGGCTACACCTTC. Full variable domain (missing parts from reference TRBV2 and TRBJ1-2): EPEVTQTPSHQVTQMGQEVILRCVPISNHLYFYWYRQILGQKVEFLVSFYNNEISEKSEIFDDQFSVERPDGSNFTLKIRSTKLEDSAMYFCASSEVGGSGYTFGSGTRLTVV.

The chain is built from TRBV15 and TRBJ2-3; 12 bases map to TRBD2. The CDR3 contains 16 residues. V trimming: 1 base; J trimming: 4 bases; junction bases outside the gene matches: 3. CDR1 is LNHNV and CDR2 is YYDKDF in the germline V gene (reference sequence). The CDR3 region has the DNA TGTGCCACCAGCAGAGGTGGACTAGCGGGACCAGATACGCAGTATTTT. Its protein product is CATSRGGLAGPDTQYF.

The chain has TRBV6-1 and TRBJ1-1; D possibly corresponds to TRBD1 (5 bases). The CDR3 is 14 residues long. Germline V gives CDR1 MNHNS, CDR2 SASEGT. Trimming shortened V by 6 bases and J by 10 bases, and 21 bases separated the two germline ends. The chain's CDR3 is CASSKTTGLFGAFF. CDR3 DNA: TGTGCCAGCAGCAAAACTACAGGTCTGTTTGGAGCTTTCTTT.

The chain joins TRBV19 to TRBJ2-4, with 7 bases lining up with TRBD2. Germline CDR1 reads LNHDA; CDR2 reads SQIVND (reference sequence). Losses at the gene ends were 11 bases for V and 0 bases for J; bases not matched to a gene: 13. This CDR3 region has 16 residues. This CDR3 reads CASHPGGGLAKNIQYF. The CDR3 DNA sequence: TGTGCCTCCCACCCGGGGGGAGGTCTAGCCAAAAACATTCAGTACTTC.

This chain joins TRBV7-3 and TRBJ2-5; 10 positions agree with TRBD2. Trimming took 3 bases from V and 7 from J; bases not matched to a gene: 8. The germline V gene encodes CDR1 SGHTA and CDR2 FQGTGA. CDR3 length: 15 amino acids. The CDR3 DNA reads TGTGCCAGCAGCTTGGCTAGCGGGGGAGTAGGGACCCAGTACTTC. This translates into CASSLASGGVGTQYF.

The V and J genes are TRBV5-1 and TRBJ1-4; TRBD1 might be the D (5 bases). The CDR3 is 14 amino acids. V gave up 0 bases and J gave up 4 bases, with 7 bases separating them. Looked up from germline, CDR1 is SGHRS and CDR2 is YFSETQ. In nucleotides, the CDR3 is TGCGCCAGCAGCTTGGGACAGCATAATGAAAAACTGTTTTTT. Its translation is CASSLGQHNEKLFF.

V usage is TRBV6-6 and J usage is TRBJ1-3, with TRBD1 identical over 7 bases. V shed 4 bases and J 4 bases; nucleotides not matched to a gene: 4. The germline V gene encodes CDR1 MNHNY and CDR2 SVGAGI (reference sequence). CDR3 size: 14 residues. CDR3 protein: CASSSTGVGNTIYF. DNA for the CDR3: TGTGCCAGCAGTTCAACAGGGGTCGGAAACACCATATATTTT.

V usage is TRBV30 and J usage is TRBJ1-4, with 9 bases lining up with TRBD1. The germline CDR1 and CDR2 sequences are GTSNPN and SVGIG (reference sequence). The CDR3 runs 15 residues. V dropped 3 bases and J dropped 7; count of bases not matched to a gene: 9. CDR3 sequence: CAWRSKQGATEKLFF. DNA of the CDR3: TGTGCCTGGAGGTCAAAACAGGGGGCAACTGAAAAACTGTTTTTT.

The chain links TRBV11-3 to TRBJ1-4, with D tentatively TRBD1 (5 bases). V gave up 5 bases and J gave up 10 bases, with 26 bases separating them. CDR1 and CDR2 (germline): SGHNT, YENEEA. CDR3 length: 17 amino acids. The CDR3 protein is CASSQEAVGGSKGKLFF. Here the CDR3 DNA reads TGTGCCAGCAGCCAGGAAGCAGTCGGGGGATCCAAAGGAAAACTGTTTTTT. Supplemented by reference TRBV11-3 and TRBJ1-4, the full variable domain reads EAGVVQSPRYKIIEKKQPVAFWCNPISGHNTLYWYLQNLGQGPELLIRYENEEAVDDSQLPKDRFSAERLKGVDSTLKIQPAELGDSAVYLCASSQEAVGGSKGKLFFGSGTQLSVL.

V gene TRBV7-6 combines with J gene TRBJ1-5; 11 nucleotides agree with TRBD1. The V gene's germline CDR1 is SGHVS and CDR2 FNYEAQ. The CDR3 is 16 residues long. V lost 6 bases to trimming and J lost 5 bases; unmatched junction nucleotides: 9. The CDR3 DNA is TGTGCCAGCAGTCGGACAGGGGGCGCCGGATATCAGCCCCAGCATTTT. Translation: CASSRTGGAGYQPQHF.

The rearrangement uses TRBV27 and TRBJ2-4; D not resolved. Germline V gene sequence: CDR1 MNHEY, CDR2 SMNVEV (reference sequence). Trimming shortened V by 3 bases and J by 9 bases, and 6 bases separated the two germline ends. The CDR3 runs to 11 residues. This CDR3 reads CASSFAGIQYF. The CDR3 coding sequence is TGTGCCAGCAGTTTCGCCGGCATTCAGTACTTC.

V and J are TRBV6-5 and TRBJ1-6; D unresolved. The V gene lost 2 bases and the J gene lost 9 bases, with 8 bases spanning the gap. This CDR3 comprises 13 residues. Germline CDR1 reads MNHEY; CDR2 reads SVGAGI. Here the CDR3 DNA reads TGTGCCAGCAGTTACGGAGAGGGTTCACCCCTCCACTTT. It translates to CASSYGEGSPLHF.

This clone was detected once. The chain couples TRBV5-1 to TRBJ2-1; 7 nucleotides align to TRBD2. The CDR3 has 17 residues. Looked up from germline, CDR1 is SGHRS and CDR2 is YFSETQ. The V segment lost 0 bases and the J segment 3 bases; nucleotides outside the gene matches: 9. The CDR3 nucleotides read TGCGCCAGCAGCTTGGGTCCTAGCGGACCCCTCTACAATGAGCAGTTCTTC. Translation: CASSLGPSGPLYNEQFF.

The V and J genes are TRBV7-9 and TRBJ2-7; D possibly corresponds to TRBD1 (5 bases). The germline CDR1 and CDR2 sequences are SEHNR and FQNEAQ (reference sequence). CDR3 length equals 14 residues. V gave up 2 bases and J gave up 2 bases, with 10 bases separating them. CDR3 sequence: CASSLLAGTYEQYF. CDR3 bases: TGTGCCAGCAGCTTATTGGCAGGGACCTACGAGCAGTACTTC. Combining the CDR3 with reference TRBV7-9 and TRBJ2-7 gives the whole variable domain DTGVSQNPRHKITKRGQNVTFRCDPISEHNRLYWYRQTLGQGPEFLTYFQNEAQLEKSRLLSDRFSAERPKGSFSTLEIQRTEQGDSAMYLCASSLLAGTYEQYFGPGTRLTVT.

The rearrangement joins TRBV28 to TRBJ1-5; no reliable D call. CDR1 is MDHEN and CDR2 is SYDVKM in the germline V gene. The CDR3 sequence is 14 residues long. With 2 bases removed from V and 6 bases from J, the gap between germline ends came to 11 bases. CDR3 sequence reads: CASSLSMAGQPQHF. The CDR3 nucleotides read TGTGCCAGCAGTTTAAGTATGGCGGGTCAGCCCCAGCATTTT.

The gene calls are TRBV19 and TRBJ2-7; no definite D call. The CDR3 length is 14 residues. Trimming left V 5 bases short and J 2 bases short, with 13 bases between. The germline gives CDR1 LNHDA, CDR2 SQIVND (reference sequence). For the CDR3, the DNA is TGTGCCAGTAGTCACCCTGGGCAGACCTACGAGCAGTACTTC. Translated: CASSHPGQTYEQYF.

V is TRBV28 and J is TRBJ2-5, with D possibly being TRBD1 (6 bases). CDR3 size: 16 residues. Per the germline V gene, CDR1 is MDHEN and CDR2 is SYDVKM. The V gene lost 4 bases and the J gene lost 0 bases, with 15 bases spanning the gap. The CDR3 reads CASSSPGTRNQETQYF. In DNA form, the CDR3 reads TGTGCCAGCAGTTCCCCCGGGACACGGAACCAAGAGACCCAGTACTTC.

As DNA, the CDR3 is TGTGCCAGCAGTTTTCAGACGGGTTTTCATCAGCCCCAGCATTTT. This encodes CASSFQTGFHQPQHF. The chain links TRBV28 to TRBJ1-5; D is undetermined. Germline V lookup: CDR1 MDHEN, CDR2 SYDVKM. Trimming removed 3 bases from V and 5 bases from J, with 14 bases in between. The length of the CDR3 is 15 residues.

This clone is a singleton in its sample. The rearrangement links TRBV28 to TRBJ2-7; TRBD2 might be the D (7 bases). CDR3 length: 16 amino acids. Germline CDR1 reads MDHEN; CDR2 reads SYDVKM. V dropped 2 bases and J dropped 3 bases, with 17 bases sitting between them. The CDR3 spells CASSLIGEGEDYEQYF. CDR3 bases: TGTGCCAGCAGTTTAATTGGGGAGGGGGAAGACTACGAGCAGTACTTC. Full variable domain (remainder filled in from reference TRBV28 and TRBJ2-7): DVKVTQSSRYLVKRTGEKVFLECVQDMDHENMFWYRQDPGLGLRLIYFSYDVKMKEKGDIPEGYSVSREKKERFSLILESASTNQTSMYLCASSLIGEGEDYEQYFGPGTRLTVT.

The chain employs TRBV5-6 and TRBJ2-1; weak D call: TRBD2 (5 bases). Germline V gives CDR1 SGHDT, CDR2 YYEEEE. The CDR3 is 15 amino acids. Trimming pared 7 bases from V and 9 bases from J, leaving 23 bases between. The CDR3 sequence is CASWERLSVKVEQFF. CDR3 in DNA: TGTGCCAGCTGGGAGCGCCTCTCGGTGAAGGTTGAGCAGTTCTTC.

The chain carries TRBV6-5 and TRBJ1-3, with D perhaps matching TRBD1 (5 bases). The CDR3 extends over 15 amino acids. Trimming took off 6 bases at V and 6 bases at J, with 18 bases between the two ends. The germline CDR1 and CDR2 sequences are MNHEY and SVGAGI. CDR3 coding DNA: TGTGCCAGCAGCCGACGAGTCAGGGCCAAAAACACCATATATTTT. Protein product: CASSRRVRAKNTIYF.

This chain connects TRBV2 to TRBJ1-2, with TRBD1 matching over 10 bases. The junction had 7 bases not matched to a gene; V was cut back by 4 bases and J by 8 bases. Germline V CDR1 and CDR2: SNHLY, FYNNEI. The CDR3 consists of 14 residues. The CDR3 loop is CASSVGGTGEGYTF. CDR3 nucleotides: TGTGCCAGCAGTGTGGGCGGGACAGGGGAAGGCTACACCTTC.

The chain recombines TRBV5-1 with TRBJ2-2; no reliable D call. In germline, CDR1 is SGHRS, CDR2 YFSETQ. V was pared by 0 bases and J by 2 bases, with 8 bases between. CDR3 length: 15 amino acids. The CDR3 nucleotides are TGCGCCAGCAGCTTGGGTATATTTAACACCGGGGAGCTGTTTTTT. Translating it yields CASSLGIFNTGELFF.